Listed below are T cell receptor beta chains from one sample, sequenced in a study of blood T cell repertoires in COVID-19. Clones were read by immunoSEQ multiplex PCR, and TCRdb kept only the in-frame ones, dropping some. This sample yields about 180,000 clones, of which about 81% are seen a single time; 12% belongs to the top ten. What was sequenced was peripheral blood. These receptor sequences come from an elderly woman with COVID-19, enrolled during active disease. Both conserved end residues are part of each CDR3. The D gene is left open where the match is weak. Clone sizes are given selectively: once, few, many, or a class where the clone is expanded.

size	V	J	D	CDR3
once	TRBV5-6	TRBJ2-1	NA	CASSLVGAYNEQFF
NA	TRBV7-9	TRBJ1-2	NA	CASSFKAQARYTF
NA	TRBV7-9	TRBJ2-7	NA	CASGPGVGWTYEQYF
NA	TRBV13	TRBJ2-7	TRBD1	CASSLVGQGAYEQYF
NA	TRBV19	TRBJ1-2	NA	CASSIDLTATTNYGYTF
NA	TRBV2	TRBJ1-2	NA	CASSLLSGYTF
NA	TRBV2	TRBJ1-2	NA	CASSVPTTNYGYTF
NA	TRBV4-2	TRBJ1-2	TRBD1	CASSRNVQGALGYGYTF
NA	TRBV18	TRBJ2-5	TRBD1	CASAPGRDRAEGETQYF
few	TRBV7-7	TRBJ2-7	NA	CASSLEAGAPYEQYF
NA	TRBV11-3	TRBJ2-2	NA	CASSLDLGRFNTGELFF
NA	TRBV28	TRBJ1-3	TRBD1	CASSFGTGPGNTIYF
NA	TRBV7-9	TRBJ2-5	TRBD1	CASTPTGVETQYF
NA	TRBV7-7	TRBJ2-1	TRBD1	CASSLGTDNYNEQFF
many	TRBV7-9	TRBJ1-1	TRBD1	CASSAQGVFNTEAFF
NA	TRBV19	TRBJ1-5	TRBD1	CASRGQGASNQPQHF
NA	TRBV28	TRBJ2-7	NA	CASTVDNSYEQYF
NA	TRBV29-1	TRBJ2-1	NA	CSVRQLIYNEQFF
NA	TRBV24-1	TRBJ2-2	NA	CATSVGGNTGELFF
NA	TRBV6-5	TRBJ2-7	NA	CASGELGQYF
NA	TRBV30	TRBJ1-5	NA	CAWSAGYSNQPQHF
few	TRBV7-9	TRBJ1-2	NA	CASSLGGSYGYTF
once	TRBV13	TRBJ2-7	TRBD1	CASSLRTGPSSYEQYF
NA	TRBV29-1	TRBJ2-3	NA	CSVALQTTDTQYF
NA	TRBV7-9	TRBJ2-2	NA	CASSPWTETGELFF
NA	TRBV28	TRBJ2-3	TRBD2	CASRGLAGVSDTQYF
NA	TRBV27	TRBJ2-1	TRBD2	CASSFGLAGSNEQFF
NA	TRBV5-1	TRBJ1-1	NA	CASSHGQNTEAFF
NA	TRBV29-1	TRBJ2-1	NA	CSVRTYNEQFF
NA	TRBV5-4	TRBJ1-1	NA	CASSLKGTEAFF
NA	TRBV7-9	TRBJ2-2	TRBD2	CASSLVAGNTGELFF
NA	TRBV7-2	TRBJ2-1	NA	CASSPAASFPYNEQFF
once	TRBV7-9	TRBJ2-2	NA	CASSLTGSTGELFF
NA	TRBV5-1	TRBJ1-4	TRBD1	CASSSRTGRDEKLFF
NA	TRBV3-1/TRBV3-2	TRBJ2-3	TRBD2	CASSQGGRATDTQYF